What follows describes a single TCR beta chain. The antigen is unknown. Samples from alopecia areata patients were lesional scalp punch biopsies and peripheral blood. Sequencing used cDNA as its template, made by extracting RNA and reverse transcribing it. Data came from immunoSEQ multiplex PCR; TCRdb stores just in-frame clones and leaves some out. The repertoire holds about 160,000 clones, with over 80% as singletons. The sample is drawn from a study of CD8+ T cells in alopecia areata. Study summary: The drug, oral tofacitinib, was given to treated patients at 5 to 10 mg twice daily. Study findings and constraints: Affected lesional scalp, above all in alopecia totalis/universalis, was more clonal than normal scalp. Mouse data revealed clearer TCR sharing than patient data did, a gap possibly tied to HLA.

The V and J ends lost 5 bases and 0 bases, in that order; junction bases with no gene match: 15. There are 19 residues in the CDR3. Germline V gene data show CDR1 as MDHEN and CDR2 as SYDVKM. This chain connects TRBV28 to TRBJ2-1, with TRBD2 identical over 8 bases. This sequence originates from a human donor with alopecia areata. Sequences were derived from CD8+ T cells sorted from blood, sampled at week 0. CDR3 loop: CASSDTSGISLSSYNEQFF. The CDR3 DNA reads TGTGCCAGCAGTGATACTAGCGGCATATCCCTCAGCTCCTACAATGAGCAGTTCTTC. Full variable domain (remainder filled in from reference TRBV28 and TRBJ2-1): DVKVTQSSRYLVKRTGEKVFLECVQDMDHENMFWYRQDPGLGLRLIYFSYDVKMKEKGDIPEGYSVSREKKERFSLILESASTNQTSMYLCASSDTSGISLSSYNEQFFGPGTRLTVL.